These T cell receptor beta chains were read from a single sample in a study of T cells in Graves' hyperthyroidism and ophthalmopathy. Using its own MiXCR run on the multiplex PCR reads, TCRdb lists one record per CDR3 protein. The sample has hundreds of thousands of distinct CDR3 sequences, around 15% seen once. Input material: blood. The receptors were sampled from a woman between 40 and 55 years old with Graves' ophthalmopathy. Each CDR3 is given with its conserved first and last residue. Fields, in order: J gene, clone size, V gene, CDR3 length, D gene, CDR3 protein, CDR3 DNA. The D gene is left open where the match is weak. The listing skips clone size in some rows; elsewhere it reads once, few, many or a size class.

TRBJ1-1,many,TRBV19,13,TRBD1,CASSPRTGAEAFF,TGTGCCAGTAGTCCCCGGACAGGGGCCGAAGCTTTCTTT
TRBJ1-1,NA,TRBV12-3/TRBV12-4,14,NA,CASTIGGSGTEAFF,TGTGCCAGCACCATTGGGGGGAGTGGGACTGAAGCTTTCTTT
TRBJ2-7,NA,TRBV12-3/TRBV12-4,14,NA,CASSLAGARGEQYF,TGTGCCAGCAGTTTGGCGGGGGCGAGGGGCGAGCAGTACTTC
TRBJ2-7,many,TRBV4-1,14,NA,CASSPGTASYEQYF,TGTGCCAGCAGTCCCGGGACGGCCTCCTACGAGCAGTACTTC
TRBJ1-2,many,TRBV12-3/TRBV12-4,15,TRBD1,CASEPGQGARYGYTF,TGTGCCAGCGAACCGGGACAGGGGGCGCGATATGGCTACACCTTC
TRBJ1-1,many,TRBV20-1,14,NA,CSASRDTDQTEAFF,TGCAGTGCTAGCAGGGACACTGATCAGACTGAAGCTTTCTTT
TRBJ1-2,many,TRBV28,13,NA,CASSSPPAVGYTF,TGTGCCAGCAGTTCTCCGCCTGCTGTTGGCTACACCTTC
TRBJ2-2,many,TRBV7-9,18,TRBD2,CASSLAPSGRADTGELFF,TGTGCCAGCAGCTTAGCTCCTAGCGGGAGGGCCGACACCGGGGAGCTGTTTTTT
TRBJ1-1,NA,TRBV5-1,16,NA,CASSLEGHTLNTEAFF,TGCGCCAGCAGCTTGGAGGGACACACGCTGAACACTGAAGCTTTCTTT
TRBJ2-5,many,TRBV11-2,16,NA,CASSPHYLSFQETQYF,TGTGCCAGCAGCCCACACTACCTCAGTTTCCAAGAGACCCAGTACTTC